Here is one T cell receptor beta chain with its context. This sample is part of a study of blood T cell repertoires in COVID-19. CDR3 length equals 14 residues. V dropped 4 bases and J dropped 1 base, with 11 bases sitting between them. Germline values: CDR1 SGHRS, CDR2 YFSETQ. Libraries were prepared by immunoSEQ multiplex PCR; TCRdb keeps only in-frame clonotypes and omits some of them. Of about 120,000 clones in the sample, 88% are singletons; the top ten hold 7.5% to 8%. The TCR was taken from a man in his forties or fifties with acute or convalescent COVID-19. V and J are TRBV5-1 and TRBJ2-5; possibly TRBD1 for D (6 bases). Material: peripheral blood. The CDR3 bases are TGCGCCAGCAGCCTCGAGGGGGTCCAAGAGACCCAGTACTTC. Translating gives CASSLEGVQETQYF.